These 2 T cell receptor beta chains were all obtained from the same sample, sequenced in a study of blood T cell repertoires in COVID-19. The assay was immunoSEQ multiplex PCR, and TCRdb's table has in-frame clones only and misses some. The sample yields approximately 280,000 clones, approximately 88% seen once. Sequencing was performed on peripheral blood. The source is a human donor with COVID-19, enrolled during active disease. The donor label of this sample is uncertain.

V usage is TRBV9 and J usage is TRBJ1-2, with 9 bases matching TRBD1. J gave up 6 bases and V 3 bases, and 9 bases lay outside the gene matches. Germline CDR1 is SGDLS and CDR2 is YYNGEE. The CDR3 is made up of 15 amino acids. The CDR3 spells CASSATGGGTHGYTF. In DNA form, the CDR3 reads TGTGCCAGCAGCGCCACAGGGGGCGGAACCCATGGCTACACCTTC.

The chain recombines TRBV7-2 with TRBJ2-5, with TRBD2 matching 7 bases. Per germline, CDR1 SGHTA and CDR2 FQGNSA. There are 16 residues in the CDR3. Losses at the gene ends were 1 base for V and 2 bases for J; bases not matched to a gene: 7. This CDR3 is CASSLGSAGKQETQYF. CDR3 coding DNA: TGTGCCAGCAGCTTAGGGTCAGCGGGAAAACAAGAGACCCAGTACTTC.